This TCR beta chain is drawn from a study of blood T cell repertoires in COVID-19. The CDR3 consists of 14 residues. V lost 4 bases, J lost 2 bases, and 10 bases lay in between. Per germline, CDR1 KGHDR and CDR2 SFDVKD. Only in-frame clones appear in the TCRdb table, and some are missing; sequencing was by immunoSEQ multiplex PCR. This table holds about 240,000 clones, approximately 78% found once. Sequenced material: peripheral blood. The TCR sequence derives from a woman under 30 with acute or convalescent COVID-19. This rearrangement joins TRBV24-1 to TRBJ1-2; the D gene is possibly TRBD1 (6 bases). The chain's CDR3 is CATSDWDINYGYTF. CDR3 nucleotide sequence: TGTGCCACCAGTGACTGGGACATAAACTATGGCTACACCTTC.